Below are 9 T cell receptor beta chains sequenced from a single sample in a study of T cell clones after liver transplantation. Clones were sequenced by immunoSEQ multiplex PCR, and TCRdb holds only the in-frame ones, with some missing. The data hold about 120,000 clones, with roughly nine tenths observed a single time. Sample: CD4+ T cells from blood, taken 12 months after liver transplant. The receptor set was obtained from a human patient who received a liver transplant. The graft donor may account for some of the T cells.

V usage is TRBV2 and J usage is TRBJ2-1, with TRBD2 identical over 12 bases. Per germline, CDR1 SNHLY and CDR2 FYNNEI. The CDR3 length is 17 residues. J lost 8 bases, V lost 5 bases, and 13 bases had no gene match. CDR3 protein: CASSFPSGRASHYEQFF. Written as DNA, the CDR3 is TGTGCCAGCAGTTTTCCTAGCGGGAGGGCCTCACACTATGAGCAGTTCTTC.

This rearrangement joins TRBV18 to TRBJ2-3; D uncertain. Germline V gene data show CDR1 as KGHSH and CDR2 as LQKENI. V shed 3 bases and J shed 9 bases, with 16 bases lying between them. The CDR3 covers 14 residues. This CDR3 is CASSPLQTDGTQYF. CDR3 nucleotides: TGTGCCAGCTCACCCCTTCAAACGGACGGGACGCAGTATTTT.

The CDR3 region has the DNA TGCGCCAGCAGTGGTTATTGGGGGCTCGTCTTTATGAACACTGAAGCTTTCTTT. Translating gives CASSGYWGLVFMNTEAFF. The chain combines TRBV10-1 with TRBJ1-1; a weak D match, TRBD1 (6 bases). This CDR3 has 18 amino acids. Per the germline V gene, CDR1 is WNHNN and CDR2 is SYGVQD (reference sequence). Trimming shortened V by 4 bases and J by 0 bases, and 21 bases separated the two germline ends.

This rearrangement joins TRBV7-9 to TRBJ1-2; unclear D gene. V lost 5 bases and J lost 0, with 7 bases in between. Germline CDR1 and CDR2: SEHNR and FQNEAQ (reference sequence). The CDR3 is 13 residues long. CDR3 sequence (DNA): TGTGCCAGCAGCGGGAGAACTAACTATGGCTACACCTTC. Amino acid sequence: CASSGRTNYGYTF.

The genes are TRBV10-1 and TRBJ2-7; D is undetermined. Germline V gives CDR1 WNHNN, CDR2 SYGVQD (reference sequence). The CDR3 spans 12 residues. The V gene lost 4 bases and the J gene lost 5 bases, with 9 bases spanning the gap. CDR3 region: CASSGETNEQYF. As DNA, the CDR3 is TGCGCCAGCAGTGGAGAGACCAACGAGCAGTACTTC.

The chain carries TRBV5-6 and TRBJ1-3, with 9 nucleotides matching TRBD1. The CDR3 is made up of 16 amino acids. Germline V gene sequence: CDR1 SGHDT, CDR2 YYEEEE. The V gene end was trimmed by 4 bases and the J gene end by 2 bases; junction bases not matched to a gene: 7. The chain's CDR3 is CASSRRQGGTGNTIYF. The DNA of the CDR3 is TGTGCCAGCAGCAGAAGACAGGGGGGGACTGGAAACACCATATATTTT.

The J gene is TRBJ1-2, the V gene TRBV7-2; TRBD1 might be the D (6 bases). The CDR3 consists of 13 residues. Trimming removed 6 bases at V and 0 bases at J, with 8 bases between. Germline V gene lookup returns CDR1 SGHTA and CDR2 FQGNSA. CDR3 in amino acids: CASRAGANYGYTF. Written as DNA, the CDR3 is TGTGCCAGCAGGGCAGGGGCTAACTATGGCTACACCTTC.

V usage is TRBV9 and J usage is TRBJ1-5; 9 bases line up with TRBD1. Germline lookup yields CDR1 SGDLS and CDR2 YYNGEE. The CDR3 contains 18 residues. V dropped 1 base and J dropped 0; count of bases not matched to a gene: 8. The CDR3 protein is CASSVNDRGRYSNQPQHF. The CDR3 region has the DNA TGTGCCAGCAGCGTAAATGACAGGGGGAGGTATAGCAATCAGCCCCAGCATTTT.

The gene calls are TRBV5-1 and TRBJ1-3; tentatively, D is TRBD1 (5 bases). V gave up 5 bases and J gave up 3 bases, with 12 bases separating them. The CDR3 runs to 14 residues. In germline, CDR1 is SGHRS, CDR2 YFSETQ. The CDR3 bases are TGCGCCAGCAGTTTGATAGGGGTTGGAAACACCATATATTTT. It yields the protein CASSLIGVGNTIYF.